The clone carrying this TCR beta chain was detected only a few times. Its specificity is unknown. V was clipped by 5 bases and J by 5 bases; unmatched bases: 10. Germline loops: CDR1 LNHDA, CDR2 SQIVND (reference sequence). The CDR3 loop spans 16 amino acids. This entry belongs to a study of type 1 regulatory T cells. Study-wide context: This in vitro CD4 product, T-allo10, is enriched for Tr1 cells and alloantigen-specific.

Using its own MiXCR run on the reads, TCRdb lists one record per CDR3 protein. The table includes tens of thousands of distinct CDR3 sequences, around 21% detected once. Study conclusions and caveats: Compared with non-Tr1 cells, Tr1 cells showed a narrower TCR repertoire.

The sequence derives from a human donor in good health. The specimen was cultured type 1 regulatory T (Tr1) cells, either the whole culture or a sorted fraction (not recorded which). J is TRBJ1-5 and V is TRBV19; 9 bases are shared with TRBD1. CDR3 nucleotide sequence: TGTGCCAGTAGTCCTAGGGACAGGGAAGCGGATCAGCCCCAGCATTTT. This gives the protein CASSPRDREADQPQHF.